A single sample gave rise to the 25 T cell receptor beta chains below, sequenced in a study of Ad26.COV2.S vaccination and SARS-CoV-2 variants. Profiled with immunoSEQ multiplex PCR; TCRdb holds only in-frame clones, not every one. This table holds about 500,000 clones, 89% found once. Treatment: approximately 18 received Ad26.COV2.S at low or high dose, single or two shots; about 5 received placebo; per-sample allocation not given. Vaccine and placebo recipients were sampled on day 63 after the first injection. The sequences come from peripheral blood, collected in a trial of Ad26.COV2.S vaccine versus placebo. The receptors originated from a person between 18 and 65 years old who received the Ad26.COV2.S COVID-19 vaccine or a placebo.

The chain employs TRBV6-2 or TRBV6-3 and TRBJ2-7; a possible D gene is TRBD1 (6 bases). The CDR3 contains 15 residues. Germline V gives CDR1 MNHEY, CDR2 SVGEGT. V shed 6 bases and J shed 0 bases, with 15 bases lying between them. CDR3 region: CASSRPPGHSYEQYF. CDR3 bases: TGTGCCAGCAGCAGACCCCCGGGACACTCCTACGAGCAGTACTTC.

This clone showed up just once. The V gene is TRBV29-1, the J gene TRBJ2-1, with D hard to call. Germline lookup yields CDR1 SQVTM and CDR2 ANQGSEA. V gave up 1 base and J gave up 0 bases, with 7 bases separating them. The CDR3 is 14 amino acids. The CDR3 bases are TGCAGCGTTGAAGGGGCTTCCTCCTACAATGAGCAGTTCTTC. Its translation: CSVEGASSYNEQFF.

The rearrangement uses TRBV11-2 and TRBJ2-5; D possibly matches TRBD1 or TRBD2 (5 bases each). Germline assignment: CDR1 SGHAT and CDR2 FQNNGV. The CDR3 sequence is 14 residues long. V dropped 5 bases and J dropped 5 bases, with 15 bases sitting between them. For the CDR3, the DNA is TGTGCCAGCAGCAGTTTCGGGACGGTGGAGACCCAGTACTTC. Translating it yields CASSSFGTVETQYF.

This rearrangement joins TRBV7-9 to TRBJ1-5; D unresolved. CDR3 length: 12 residues. The germline V gene encodes CDR1 SEHNR and CDR2 FQNEAQ (reference sequence). V was cut by 1 base and J by 6 bases, with 4 bases left in between. The CDR3 protein is CASSLGTQPQHF. DNA of the CDR3: TGTGCCAGCAGCTTAGGGACTCAGCCCCAGCATTTT.

The chain carries TRBV5-8 and TRBJ1-2; no clear D gene. Trimming left V 0 bases short and J 4 bases short, with 10 bases between. This CDR3 region has 14 residues. Germline assignment: CDR1 SGHTS and CDR2 YDEGEE. The CDR3 DNA reads TGTGCCAGCAGCTTGGCCGGGCAGCCCTATGGCTACACCTTC. It is translated as CASSLAGQPYGYTF.

The V and J genes are TRBV7-8 and TRBJ1-1, with D unclear. Per germline, CDR1 SGHVS and CDR2 FQNEAQ. Between the trimmed V and J ends, which lost 2 bases and 1 base, there was a span of 11 bases. There are 15 residues in the CDR3. CDR3 region: CASSLNVFRNTEAFF. The CDR3 bases are TGTGCCAGCAGCTTAAATGTATTCCGGAACACTGAAGCTTTCTTT.

The chain carries TRBV10-1 and TRBJ2-7; D is perhaps TRBD2 (5 bases). The V gene's germline CDR1 is WNHNN and CDR2 SYGVQD (reference sequence). V was shortened by 5 bases and J by 5 bases, with 13 bases between the two germline ends. The CDR3 totals 13 residues. In DNA, the CDR3 is TGCGCCAGCAGTCCCAGAGGGTTCCACGAGCAGTACTTC. It translates to CASSPRGFHEQYF.

The V call is TRBV7-2, the J call TRBJ2-6, with 7 bases identical to TRBD2. With V trimmed by 5 bases and J by 4 bases, 11 bases remained unmatched. This CDR3 is 17 amino acids long. Germline lookup yields CDR1 SGHTA and CDR2 FQGNSA. CDR3 amino acids: CASSPLGGAAGANVLTF. The CDR3 coding sequence is TGTGCCAGCAGCCCCCTGGGAGGGGCGGCGGGGGCCAACGTCCTGACTTTC. The full variable domain, in which reference TRBV7-2 and TRBJ2-6 provide the parts outside the CDR3, is GAGVSQSPSNKVTEKGKDVELRCDPISGHTALYWYRQSLGQGLEFLIYFQGNSAPDKSGLPSDRFSAERTGGSVSTLTIQRTQQEDSAVYLCASSPLGGAAGANVLTFGAGSRLTVL.

The J gene is TRBJ1-3, the V gene TRBV6-1; D remains ambiguous. The CDR3 sequence is 16 residues long. Germline V gene data show CDR1 as MNHNS and CDR2 as SASEGT. V shed 1 base and J shed 0 bases, with 10 bases lying between them. CDR3 protein: CASSEVRPFSGNTIYF. Written as DNA, the CDR3 is TGTGCCAGCAGTGAAGTACGTCCGTTCTCTGGAAACACCATATATTTT.

The chain has TRBV20-1 and TRBJ1-2; D not resolved. Germline V CDR1 and CDR2: DFQATT, SNEGSKA (reference sequence). CDR3 length equals 10 residues. Trimming pared 4 bases from V and 6 bases from J, leaving 6 bases between. CDR3 region: CSAMQHGYTF. The CDR3 bases are TGCAGTGCTATGCAACATGGCTACACCTTC.

V and J are TRBV13 and TRBJ2-5, with a possible D match to TRBD2 (6 bases). The V end lost 2 bases, the J end lost 0 bases, and 13 bases lay between the germline ends. The length of the CDR3 is 16 residues. Germline assignment: CDR1 PRHDT and CDR2 FYEKMQ (reference sequence). DNA for the CDR3: TGTGCCAGCAGCTTATTAGGCGGGGAGTACCAAGAGACCCAGTACTTC. Translating it yields CASSLLGGEYQETQYF.

V usage is TRBV6-5 and J usage is TRBJ2-1; possibly TRBD1 or TRBD2 for D (5 bases each). The germline V gene encodes CDR1 MNHEY and CDR2 SVGAGI. CDR3 length equals 14 residues. Trimming shortened V by 6 bases and J by 9 bases, and 18 bases separated the two germline ends. The DNA of the CDR3 is TGTGCCAGCAGAGCCGGGACCCCAGGGCGTGAGCAGTTCTTC. Encoded protein: CASRAGTPGREQFF.

The chain joins TRBV18 to TRBJ1-2, with 9 bases that match TRBD1. There are 12 residues in the CDR3. After removal of 6 bases from V and 8 bases from J, the junction contained 4 bases not matched to a gene. Per the germline V gene, CDR1 is KGHSH and CDR2 is LQKENI. The CDR3 sequence is CASSRDREGYTF. Here the CDR3 DNA reads TGTGCCAGCTCCCGGGACAGGGAAGGCTACACCTTC.

As concerns this clone: At one of its ends the junction is not consistent with the germline gene, which may arise from a read error. This chain connects TRBV5-4 to TRBJ2-1; D is undetermined. The CDR3 has 14 residues. The V gene's germline CDR1 is SGHNT and CDR2 YYREEE (reference sequence). Here the CDR3 DNA reads TGTGCCAGCAGTTTGGTAGCCCCCCAAAATGAGCAGTTCTTC. It is translated as CASSLVAPQNEQFF.

V gene TRBV6-5 combines with J gene TRBJ1-4; D ambiguous. This CDR3 comprises 14 residues. The germline gives CDR1 MNHEY, CDR2 SVGAGI. The germline V and J ends were trimmed by 2 bases and 4 bases, with 8 bases remaining between them. CDR3 region: CASSYGVHNEKLFF. As DNA, the CDR3 is TGTGCCAGCAGTTACGGAGTCCATAATGAAAAACTGTTTTTT.

The rearrangement joins TRBV28 to TRBJ2-4; 7 bases fit TRBD1. Germline trimming cut 7 bases from V and 6 bases from J; bases unmatched to any gene: 9. The CDR3 extends over 14 amino acids. Germline V lookup: CDR1 MDHEN, CDR2 SYDVKM. This chain's CDR3 is CASNSPDRLNIQYF. The CDR3, as DNA: TGTGCCAGCAATTCGCCGGACAGGTTAAACATTCAGTACTTC. Full variable domain (missing parts from reference TRBV28 and TRBJ2-4): DVKVTQSSRYLVKRTGEKVFLECVQDMDHENMFWYRQDPGLGLRLIYFSYDVKMKEKGDIPEGYSVSREKKERFSLILESASTNQTSMYLCASNSPDRLNIQYFGAGTRLSVL.

The chain joins TRBV18 to TRBJ2-5; D gene uncertain. CDR3 length equals 13 residues. Germline V gene sequence: CDR1 KGHSH, CDR2 LQKENI. The ends were cut back, 6 bases at V and 1 base at J, with 9 bases in the middle. In DNA, the CDR3 is TGTGCCAGCTCGCTGGGGATCCAAGAGACCCAGTACTTC. It translates to CASSLGIQETQYF. The full variable domain, its missing parts supplied by reference TRBV18 and TRBJ2-5, is NAGVMQNPRHLVRRRGQEARLRCSPMKGHSHVYWYRQLPEEGLKFMVYLQKENIIDESGMPKERFSAEFPKEGPSILRIQQVVRGDSAAYFCASSLGIQETQYFGPGTRLLVL.

The chain joins TRBV12-3 or TRBV12-4 to TRBJ1-1; D unresolved. Between the trimmed V and J ends, which lost 4 bases and 9 bases, there was a span of 9 bases. This CDR3 region has 11 residues. The DNA of the CDR3 is TGTGCCAGCAGTTCGGGCCCCCAAGCTTTCTTT. This gives the protein CASSSGPQAFF.

The chain carries TRBV24-1 and TRBJ2-2; D may be TRBD1 (5 bases). This CDR3 contains 15 residues. The V gene lost 4 bases and the J gene lost 7 bases, with 15 bases spanning the gap. Germline V CDR1 and CDR2: KGHDR, SFDVKD. Here the CDR3 DNA reads TGTGCCACCAGTGAGACAAACCAGGGTTTCGGGGAGCTGTTTTTT. Translation gives CATSETNQGFGELFF.

V is TRBV4-1 and J is TRBJ2-1; TRBD1 aligns across 8 bases. The CDR3 extends over 16 amino acids. Trimming cost V 4 bases and J 0 bases; bases outside gene matches: 5. In germline, CDR1 is MGHRA, CDR2 YSYEKL. The CDR3 DNA is TGCGCCAGCAGCCGGGGGGACAGGAGCTCCTACAATGAGCAGTTCTTC. Its protein product is CASSRGDRSSYNEQFF.

This clone was detected only a few times. The V call is TRBV2, the J call TRBJ1-6, with a weak D call TRBD1 (5 bases). The length of the CDR3 is 17 residues. Between the trimmed V and J ends, which lost 4 bases and 0 bases, there was a span of 13 bases. The germline CDR1 and CDR2 sequences are SNHLY and FYNNEI. CDR3 sequence (DNA): TGTGCCAGCAGTGGGGACTCCCCAAGCTCCTATAATTCACCCCTCCACTTT. Translating gives CASSGDSPSSYNSPLHF.

V and J are TRBV13 and TRBJ2-5; D uncertain. Germline V gene sequence: CDR1 PRHDT, CDR2 FYEKMQ (reference sequence). With 2 bases removed from V and 0 bases from J, the gap between germline ends came to 7 bases. The CDR3 is 14 amino acids. DNA of the CDR3: TGTGCCAGCAGCTTACGAGACTACCAAGAGACCCAGTACTTC. It specifies CASSLRDYQETQYF. The entire variable domain, with the rest obtained from reference TRBV13 and TRBJ2-5, is as follows: AAGVIQSPRHLIKEKRETATLKCYPIPRHDTVYWYQQGPGQDPQFLISFYEKMQSDKGSIPDRFSAQQFSDYHSELNMSSLELGDSALYFCASSLRDYQETQYFGPGTRLLVL.

The chain recombines TRBV28 with TRBJ1-2; no clear D. This CDR3 is 12 amino acids long. CDR1 is MDHEN, CDR2 SYDVKM, per germline. V dropped 6 bases and J dropped 1 base, with 6 bases sitting between them. The CDR3 here is CASRRVNYGYTF. CDR3 sequence (DNA): TGTGCCAGCAGAAGAGTTAACTATGGCTACACCTTC.

V and J are TRBV27 and TRBJ2-7, with D tentatively TRBD1 (6 bases). CDR1 is MNHEY and CDR2 is SMNVEV in the germline V gene (reference sequence). V gave up 3 bases and J gave up 6 bases, with 12 bases separating them. The CDR3 runs 13 residues. CDR3 nucleotide sequence: TGTGCCAGCAGTTTTTTACAGGGTAGCGAGCAGTACTTC. This sequence encodes CASSFLQGSEQYF.

This clone is a singleton in its sample. The chain joins TRBV5-4 to TRBJ1-1; D ambiguous. The CDR3 is 14 residues long. The V end lost 5 bases, the J end lost 4 bases, and 15 bases lay between the germline ends. The germline CDR1 and CDR2 sequences are SGHNT and YYREEE (reference sequence). The CDR3 DNA reads as TGTGCCAGCAGTCGGAATTGGGCGGGCACTGAAGCTTTCTTT. Translated, it gives CASSRNWAGTEAFF.